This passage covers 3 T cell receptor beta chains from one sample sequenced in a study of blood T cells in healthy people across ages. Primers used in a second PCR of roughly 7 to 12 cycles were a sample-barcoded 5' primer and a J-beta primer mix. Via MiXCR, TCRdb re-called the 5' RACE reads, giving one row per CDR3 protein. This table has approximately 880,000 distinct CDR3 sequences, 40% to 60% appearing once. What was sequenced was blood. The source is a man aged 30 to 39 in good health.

The CDR3 DNA reads TGTGCCAGCAGGAAACTAGCGGCCACCGGGGAGCTGTTTTTT. This sequence encodes CASRKLAATGELFF. V usage is TRBV7-2 and J usage is TRBJ2-2; 8 positions agree with TRBD2. Germline loops: CDR1 SGHTA, CDR2 FQGNSA. The CDR3 length is 14 residues. The ends lost 6 bases at V and 4 bases at J; junction bases unmatched: 4.

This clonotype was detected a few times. CDR3 sequence (DNA): TGCAGCGTTGAAGAGACAGGGGGCGAGACCCAGTACTTC. Protein: CSVEETGGETQYF. The chain is built from TRBV29-1 and TRBJ2-5; 10 bases align to TRBD1. V lost 0 bases, J lost 5 bases, and 0 bases stayed unmatched. The CDR3 covers 13 residues. CDR1 and CDR2 from the germline V gene are SQVTM and ANQGSEA.

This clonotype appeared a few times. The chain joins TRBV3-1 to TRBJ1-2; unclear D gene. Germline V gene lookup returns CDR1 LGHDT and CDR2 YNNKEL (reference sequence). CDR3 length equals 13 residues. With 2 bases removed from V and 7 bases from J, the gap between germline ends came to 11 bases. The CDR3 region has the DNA TGTGCCAGCAGCCAAACAACGACTAGTGGCTACACCTTC. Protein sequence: CASSQTTTSGYTF.